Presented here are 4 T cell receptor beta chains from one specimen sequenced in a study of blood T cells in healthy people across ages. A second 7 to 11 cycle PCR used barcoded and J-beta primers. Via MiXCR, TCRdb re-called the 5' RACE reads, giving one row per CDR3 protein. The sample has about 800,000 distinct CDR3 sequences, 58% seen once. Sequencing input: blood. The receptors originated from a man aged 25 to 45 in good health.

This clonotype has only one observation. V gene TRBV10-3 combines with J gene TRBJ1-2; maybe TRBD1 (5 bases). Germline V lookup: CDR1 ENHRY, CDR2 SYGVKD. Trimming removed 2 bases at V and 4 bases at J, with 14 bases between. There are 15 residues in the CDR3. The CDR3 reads CAISEGAVSFYGYTF. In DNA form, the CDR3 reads TGTGCCATCAGTGAGGGGGCAGTCAGCTTCTATGGCTACACCTTC.

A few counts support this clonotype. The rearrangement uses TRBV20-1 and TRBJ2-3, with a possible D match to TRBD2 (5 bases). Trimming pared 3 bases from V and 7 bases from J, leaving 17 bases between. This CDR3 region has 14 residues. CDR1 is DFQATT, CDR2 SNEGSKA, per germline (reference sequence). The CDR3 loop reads CSARTPADFNTQYF. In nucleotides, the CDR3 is TGCAGTGCTAGGACGCCGGCGGACTTCAATACGCAGTATTTT.

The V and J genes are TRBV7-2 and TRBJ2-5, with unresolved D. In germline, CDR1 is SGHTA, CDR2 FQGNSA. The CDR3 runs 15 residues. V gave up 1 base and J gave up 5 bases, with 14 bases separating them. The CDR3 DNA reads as TGTGCCAGCAGCTTAGGGATAGGGCGCGACGAGACCCAGTACTTC. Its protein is CASSLGIGRDETQYF.

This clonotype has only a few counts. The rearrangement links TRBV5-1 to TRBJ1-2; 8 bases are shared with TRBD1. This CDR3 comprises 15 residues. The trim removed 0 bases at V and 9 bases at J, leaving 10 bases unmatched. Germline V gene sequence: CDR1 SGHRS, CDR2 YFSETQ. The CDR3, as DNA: TGCGCCAGCAGCTTGGGGGACAGGAGAGTTACGAGCTACACCTTC. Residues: CASSLGDRRVTSYTF.